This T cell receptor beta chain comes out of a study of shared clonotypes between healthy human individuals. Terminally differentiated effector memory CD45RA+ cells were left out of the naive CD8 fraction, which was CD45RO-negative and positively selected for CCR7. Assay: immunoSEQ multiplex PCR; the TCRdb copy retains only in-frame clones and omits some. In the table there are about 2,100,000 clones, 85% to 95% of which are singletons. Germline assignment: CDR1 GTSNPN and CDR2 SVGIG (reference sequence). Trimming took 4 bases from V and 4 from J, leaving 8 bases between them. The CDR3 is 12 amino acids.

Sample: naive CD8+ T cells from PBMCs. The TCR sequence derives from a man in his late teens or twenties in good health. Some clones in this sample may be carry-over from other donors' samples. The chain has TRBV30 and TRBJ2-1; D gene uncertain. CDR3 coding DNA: TGTGCCTGGACTTCATTTTACAATGAGCAGTTCTTC. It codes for CAWTSFYNEQFF.